These 26 T cell receptor beta chains share one sample of origin, sequenced in a study of breast tumors, draining lymph nodes, adjacent tissues. TCRdb ran MiXCR on the multiplex PCR reads and lists one entry per CDR3 protein. Seen here are roughly 260,000 distinct CDR3 sequences, 30% to 35% observed once, and the top ten hold 0.85% to 1.2%. Breast cancer patients provided tissue from their axillary draining lymph nodes. The specimen was axillary lymph node tissue. These receptors were obtained from a female donor with breast cancer. Some clones in this sample may be carry-over from other donors' samples.

This clonotype was detected only a few times. The chain is built from TRBV27 and TRBJ2-4; TRBD1 aligns across 9 bases. The V gene end was trimmed by 2 bases and the J gene end by 0 bases; junction bases not matched to a gene: 2. CDR1 is MNHEY and CDR2 is SMNVEV in the germline V gene (reference sequence). The CDR3 length is 16 residues. CDR3 amino acids: CASSLGTGRAKNIQYF. The DNA for the CDR3 is TGTGCCAGCAGTTTAGGGACAGGGCGAGCCAAAAACATTCAGTACTTC.

There are a few counts of this clonotype. This chain uses TRBV18 with TRBJ2-3; a possible D gene is TRBD2 (5 bases). The CDR3 runs to 14 residues. V was cut by 2 bases and J by 8 bases, with 14 bases left in between. Germline V gene sequence: CDR1 KGHSH, CDR2 LQKENI. The DNA for the CDR3 is TGTGCCAGCTCACCAGAGGGCGGTGGTGGTACGCAGTATTTT. Its translation: CASSPEGGGGTQYF.

This clonotype showed up many times. The chain joins TRBV7-9 to TRBJ1-3; the D gene is possibly TRBD1 (5 bases). Trimming took off 4 bases at V and 2 bases at J, with 12 bases between the two ends. The CDR3 covers 15 residues. Germline values: CDR1 SEHNR, CDR2 FQNEAQ (reference sequence). Written as DNA, the CDR3 is TGTGCCAGCAGCTACGGGGGTGGCCCTGGAAACACCATATATTTT. It translates to CASSYGGGPGNTIYF.

Only one count was recorded for this clonotype. The junction departs from germline at one end; a sequencing error may be responsible. The chain has TRBV2 and TRBJ2-2; a possible D gene is TRBD2 (5 bases). Germline assignment: CDR1 SNHLY and CDR2 FYNNEI. The CDR3 extends over 14 amino acids. CDR3 region: CACRAGIQTGELFF. For the CDR3, the DNA is TGTGCCTGCAGAGCCGGGATCCAAACCGGGGAGCTGTTTTTT.

This clonotype was seen many times. CDR3 loop: CASRTFFGTQYF. The CDR3 bases are TGTGCCAGTCGGACTTTTTTTGGTACGCAGTATTTT. The chain employs TRBV19 and TRBJ2-3; D perhaps matches TRBD2 (5 bases). Germline values: CDR1 LNHDA, CDR2 SQIVND (reference sequence). The CDR3 loop spans 12 amino acids. Trimming took off 8 bases at V and 8 bases at J, with 14 bases between the two ends.

The rearrangement uses TRBV27 and TRBJ2-7, with 7 bases aligning to TRBD1. The V gene's germline CDR1 is MNHEY and CDR2 SMNVEV (reference sequence). This CDR3 is built from 12 residues. V was pared by 6 bases and J by 3 bases, with 2 bases of the junction left unmatched. DNA for the CDR3: TGTGCCAGCAGGGACAGGATCTACGAGCAGTACTTC. Translated, it gives CASRDRIYEQYF.

Many counts were recorded for this clonotype. The chain uses TRBV5-1 and TRBJ2-1, with 9 bases identical to TRBD2. Trimming at V came to 4 bases and at J to 6 bases, leaving 5 bases not matched to a gene. This CDR3 is 14 amino acids long. Germline-derived CDR1 and CDR2 are SGHRS and YFSETQ. CDR3 sequence (DNA): TGCGCCAGCAGCCCTGGGACTAGCCGCAATGAGCAGTTCTTC. Its translation is CASSPGTSRNEQFF.

In the case of this clonotype: It may be a read error: a sequence one base away is much more abundant. CDR3 amino acids: CASSSRLADTDTQYF. The CDR3 bases are TGTGCCAGCAGCTCAAGACTAGCGGACACAGATACGCAGTATTTT. The chain recombines TRBV7-3 with TRBJ2-3; 9 nucleotides match TRBD2. V was clipped by 4 bases and J by 2 bases; unmatched bases: 4. CDR3 length: 15 residues. The germline CDR1 and CDR2 sequences are SGHTA and FQGTGA.

At least ten counts were recorded for this clonotype. The rearrangement links TRBV30 to TRBJ1-3; D not certain. Deletions cut 0 bases from V and 0 bases from J, with 6 bases between. Germline CDR1 GTSNPN, CDR2 SVGIG (reference sequence). The CDR3 extends over 14 amino acids. CDR3 coding DNA: TGTGCCTGGAGTGTCAGTCTCTCTGGAAACACCATATATTTT. Its translation is CAWSVSLSGNTIYF.

The table lists this clonotype with a few counts. The chain has TRBV7-3 and TRBJ2-2, with 8 bases lining up with TRBD2. This CDR3 is 16 amino acids long. The trim removed 8 bases at V and 4 bases at J, leaving 12 bases unmatched. Germline loops: CDR1 SGHTA, CDR2 FQGTGA. CDR3 sequence (DNA): TGTGCCAGCTCACCAGAAGCGGGAGTGGTCACCGGGGAGCTGTTTTTT. It specifies CASSPEAGVVTGELFF. The full variable domain, with the rest looked up from reference TRBV7-3 and TRBJ2-2, is GAGVSQTPSNKVTEKGKYVELRCDPISGHTALYWYRQSLGQGPEFLIYFQGTGAADDSGLPNDRFFAVRPEGSVSTLKIQRTERGDSAVYLCASSPEAGVVTGELFFGEGSRLTVL.

This clonotype appeared a few times. This may be a read error, as it is one base from a much larger clone. This CDR3 fails to terminate in the conserved phenylalanine or tryptophan, so it likely reflects a read error. This chain connects TRBV7-7 to TRBJ2-1; 7 bases are shared with TRBD2. From germline, CDR1 is SSHAT and CDR2 FNYEAQ (reference sequence). This CDR3 spans 14 amino acids. This CDR3 reads CASSLGLSGDEQFL. CDR3 coding DNA: TGTGCTAGCAGCTTGGGACTAAGCGGGGATGAGCAGTTCCTC.

In this sample, this clonotype turned up many times. This rearrangement joins TRBV5-6 to TRBJ2-1, with unresolved D. The V gene's germline CDR1 is SGHDT and CDR2 YYEEEE. This CDR3 is 13 amino acids long. V was pared by 5 bases and J by 2 bases, with 8 bases between. The CDR3 loop is CASSASPYNEQFF. Written as DNA, the CDR3 is TGTGCCAGCAGTGCCAGCCCCTACAATGAGCAGTTCTTC.

This clonotype was recorded at least ten times. The gene calls are TRBV19 and TRBJ1-2; D gene ambiguous. This CDR3 contains 14 residues. V dropped 1 base and J dropped 4 bases, with 10 bases sitting between them. The V gene's germline CDR1 is LNHDA and CDR2 SQIVND (reference sequence). The CDR3 nucleotides are TGTGCCAGTAGTATAGGAGGCCAGACCTATGGCTACACCTTC. This codes for CASSIGGQTYGYTF.

This clonotype was seen repeatedly, ten times or more. This chain uses TRBV5-1 with TRBJ2-1; tentative D call: TRBD2 (5 bases). The CDR3 extends over 11 amino acids. CDR1 and CDR2 (germline): SGHRS, YFSETQ. V gave up 4 bases and J gave up 7 bases, with 6 bases separating them. The CDR3 region is CASSPGNEQFF. As DNA, the CDR3 is TGCGCCAGCAGCCCGGGAAATGAGCAGTTCTTC.

This clonotype was seen a handful of times. A much larger clone differs from this one at a single base, so this may be a read error. The gene calls are TRBV5-4 and TRBJ2-5; D gene ambiguous. Germline V lookup: CDR1 SGHNT, CDR2 YYREEE (reference sequence). The V end lost 4 bases, the J end lost 3 bases, and 16 bases lay between the germline ends. This CDR3 has 15 residues. The CDR3 nucleotides are TGTGCCAGCAGCCCGTCGGTCCCATTGAAAGAGACCCAGTACTTC. This gives the protein CASSPSVPLKETQYF. The full variable domain, with the rest looked up from reference TRBV5-4 and TRBJ2-5, is ETGVTQSPTHLIKTRGQQVTLRCSSQSGHNTVSWYQQALGQGPQFIFQYYREEENGRGNFPPRFSGLQFPNYSSELNVNALELDDSALYLCASSPSVPLKETQYFGPGTRLLVL.

A note on this clonotype: A much larger clone lies one base from this, so it may be a read error. This sequence joins TRBV7-8 and TRBJ2-1, with 7 nucleotides matching TRBD2. The CDR3 runs to 14 residues. Per the germline V gene, CDR1 is SGHVS and CDR2 is FQNEAQ. The CDR3 bases are TGTGCCAGCAGCTTAACGCTCGCTAGCGGTGAGCAGCTCTTC. Amino acids: CASSLTLASGEQLF. Based on the CDR3 plus reference TRBV7-8 and TRBJ2-1, the full variable domain is GAGVSQSPRYKVAKRGQDVALRCDPISGHVSLFWYQQALGQGPEFLTYFQNEAQLDKSGLPSDRFFAERPEGSVSTLKIQRTQQEDSAVYLCASSLTLASGEQLFGPGTRLTVL.

This clonotype came up many times. The rearrangement links TRBV15 to TRBJ1-3; TRBD1 agrees at 7 bases. This CDR3 contains 17 residues. V lost 3 bases, J lost 0 bases, and 8 bases stayed unmatched. In germline, CDR1 is LNHNV, CDR2 YYDKDF (reference sequence). The CDR3: CATSSEGTADSGNTIYF. Here the CDR3 DNA reads TGTGCCACCAGCAGCGAAGGGACAGCGGACTCTGGAAACACCATATATTTT.

On this clonotype: A much larger clone is a single base away; this may be a read error. The chain links TRBV5-4 to TRBJ2-3, with 7 bases lining up with TRBD2. The CDR3 covers 15 residues. From germline, CDR1 is SGHNT and CDR2 YYREEE (reference sequence). V was pared by 2 bases and J by 1 base, with 4 bases of the junction left unmatched. The CDR3: CASSFAGVGTDTQYF. The CDR3 nucleotides read TGTGCCAGCAGCTTTGCGGGAGTCGGCACAGATACGCAGTATTTT.

V usage is TRBV5-1 and J usage is TRBJ2-3; 9 bases align to TRBD2. Germline CDR1 and CDR2: SGHRS and YFSETQ. J lost 4 bases, V lost 1 base, and 13 bases had no gene match. The CDR3 is made up of 18 amino acids. CDR3 sequence (DNA): TGCGCCAGCAGCTTGTCAAGAGTAGCGGGAGTACTCCCAGATACGCAGTATTTT. Translated, it gives CASSLSRVAGVLPDTQYF. The full variable domain, with the rest looked up from reference TRBV5-1 and TRBJ2-3, is KAGVTQTPRYLIKTRGQQVTLSCSPISGHRSVSWYQQTPGQGLQFLFEYFSETQRNKGNFPGRFSGRQFSNSRSEMNVSTLELGDSALYLCASSLSRVAGVLPDTQYFGPGTRLTVL.

The table lists this clonotype with many counts. V is TRBV24-1 and J is TRBJ2-3; 7 bases fit TRBD1. Germline assignment: CDR1 KGHDR and CDR2 SFDVKD. Unmatched junction bases numbered 2, after V lost 3 bases and J lost 3 bases. There are 14 residues in the CDR3. CDR3 DNA sequence: TGTGCCACCAGTGATAGGGGGCTGACAGATACGCAGTATTTT. Encoded protein: CATSDRGLTDTQYF.

This clonotype was seen repeatedly, ten times or more. The V call is TRBV4-2, the J call TRBJ2-3, with no clear D. This CDR3 has 17 residues. The V gene lost 0 bases and the J gene lost 3 bases, with 16 bases spanning the gap. Germline-derived CDR1 and CDR2 are LGHNA and YNFKEQ. This chain's CDR3 is CASSQERSGTLTDTQYF. The CDR3 nucleotides are TGTGCCAGCAGCCAAGAACGGTCTGGAACCCTAACAGATACGCAGTATTTT.

The J gene is TRBJ2-5, the V gene TRBV6-2 or TRBV6-3, with D possibly being TRBD2 (6 bases). This CDR3 spans 13 amino acids. Germline assignment: CDR1 MNHEY and CDR2 SVGEGT. V was shortened by 6 bases and J by 5 bases, with 13 bases between the two germline ends. CDR3 coding DNA: TGTGCCAGCAGGCCCACGGGGGTGGAGACCCAGTACTTC. Translating gives CASRPTGVETQYF.

On this clonotype: A much more abundant neighbour one base away suggests this may be a read error. The conserved phenylalanine or tryptophan normally closing the CDR3 is absent here, so this likely arose from a read error. The V gene is TRBV20-1, the J gene TRBJ2-7; 8 nucleotides match TRBD2. Unmatched junction bases numbered 7, after V lost 0 bases and J lost 0 bases. This CDR3 has 16 residues. Germline V gives CDR1 DFQATT, CDR2 SNEGSKA (reference sequence). As DNA, the CDR3 is TGCAGTGCTAGAGATCGGGGGGGGTCTAACTCCTACGAGCAGTACCTC. Translation gives CSARDRGGSNSYEQYL.

This clonotype was detected only once. A clone one base away is much larger, so this may be a read error. The chain carries TRBV30 and TRBJ1-5; a possible D gene is TRBD1 (6 bases). This CDR3 has 12 amino acids. Trimming left V 2 bases short and J 9 bases short, with 11 bases between. Germline loops: CDR1 GTSNPN, CDR2 SVGIG (reference sequence). The CDR3 coding sequence is TGTGCCTGGAGTCCAGGGGATCGGCCCCAGCATTTT. Translation gives CAWSPGDRPQHF.

This clonotype has a count of ten or more. V and J are TRBV7-2 and TRBJ2-1; D is possibly TRBD2 (6 bases). The CDR3 sequence is 15 residues long. V lost 1 base, J lost 6 bases, and 13 bases lay in between. The V gene's germline CDR1 is SGHTA and CDR2 FQGNSA. Here the CDR3 DNA reads TGTGCCAGCAGCTTAGGGCCTAGCGAGGGCAATGAGCAGTTCTTC. Translated: CASSLGPSEGNEQFF. Variable domain in full (rest from reference TRBV7-2 and TRBJ2-1): GAGVSQSPSNKVTEKGKDVELRCDPISGHTALYWYRQSLGQGLEFLIYFQGNSAPDKSGLPSDRFSAERTGGSVSTLTIQRTQQEDSAVYLCASSLGPSEGNEQFFGPGTRLTVL.

In its sample, this clonotype was seen many times. The chain employs TRBV5-4 and TRBJ2-4; 14 bases agree with TRBD2. The ends lost 3 bases at V and 7 bases at J; junction bases unmatched: 6. Germline V gene data show CDR1 as SGHNT and CDR2 as YYREEE (reference sequence). The CDR3 is made up of 16 amino acids. The CDR3 region has the DNA TGTGCCAGCAGCTCGCGACTAGCGGGAGGGGGGAACATTCAGTACTTC. Protein product: CASSSRLAGGGNIQYF.